This T cell receptor beta chain was identified during a study of cytomegalovirus exposure and HLA in healthy donors. Each donor was healthy, and each was a bone marrow donor. Points from the study as a whole: Presence/absence comparisons presumed near-even sequencing depth among donors. A later analysis found that most CMV-associated TCR beta chains appeared HLA-restricted.

The PCR made use of 60 Vbeta and 13 Jbeta primers. Here immunoSEQ multiplex PCR was the method, and the copy in TCRdb shows in-frame clones only, minus some. The sample lists about 88,000 clones, nearly 70% occurring once. Comments on this clone: Its cognate antigen is unknown.

CDR3 length: 15 residues. CDR1 is LGHNA and CDR2 is YNFKEQ in the germline V gene. J lost 8 bases, V lost 0 bases, and 3 bases had no gene match. The sequence was collected from a man aged 50-59 years in good health and CMV-seronegative. The specimen sequenced was PBMCs. The J gene is TRBJ1-4, the V gene TRBV4-2; TRBD1 aligns across 10 bases. CDR3 DNA sequence: TGTGCCAGCAGCCAAGACGGGACAGGGGACGAAAAACTGTTTTTT. Amino acids: CASSQDGTGDEKLFF.